Presented here are 19 T cell receptor beta chains from one specimen sequenced in a study of blood T cell repertoires in COVID-19. Produced via immunoSEQ multiplex PCR; TCRdb's table is partial and in-frame only. The table has under 200,000 clones, about 90% seen once. Sequencing was done on a sample of PBMCs or T cells enriched from blood (not recorded which). Every receptor here comes from a woman aged 45-59 years who had recovered from COVID-19.

The chain employs TRBV28 and TRBJ1-2; perhaps TRBD1 as D (5 bases). The V gene lost 5 bases and the J gene lost 6 bases, with 16 bases spanning the gap. This CDR3 contains 14 residues. Germline V CDR1 and CDR2: MDHEN, SYDVKM. The CDR3: CASSQGAEPNGYTF. DNA of the CDR3: TGTGCCAGCAGTCAAGGGGCAGAACCGAATGGCTACACCTTC.

J is TRBJ2-7 and V is TRBV4-3, with 7 bases fitting TRBD2. Germline V gene lookup returns CDR1 LGHNA and CDR2 YSLEER. J lost 4 bases, V lost 1 base, and 7 bases had no gene match. The CDR3 is made up of 15 amino acids. The CDR3 DNA reads TGCGCCAGCAGCCAAGCCCTGGGAGGGCCTTACGAGCAGTACTTC. This translates into CASSQALGGPYEQYF.

The chain uses TRBV30 and TRBJ1-5, with TRBD1 as a possible D gene (5 bases). Trimming cost V 0 bases and J 7 bases, with 13 bases left between them. Germline V lookup: CDR1 GTSNPN, CDR2 SVGIG (reference sequence). CDR3 size: 14 residues. In DNA, the CDR3 is TGTGCCTGGAGTGTCCCGGGGGGAAGCCAGCCCCAGCATTTT. Its protein product is CAWSVPGGSQPQHF.

This chain connects TRBV3-1 (or the pseudogene TRBV3-2) to TRBJ2-1, with 10 bases lining up with TRBD2. Trimming at V came to 4 bases and at J to 8 bases, leaving 2 bases not matched to a gene. Germline-derived CDR1 and CDR2 are LGHDT and YNNKEL (reference sequence). CDR3 length: 13 residues. CDR3 bases: TGTGCCAGCAGCCCTAGCGGGAGAGATGAGCAGTTCTTC. This gives the protein CASSPSGRDEQFF.

V is TRBV5-4 and J is TRBJ2-7, with 7 bases identical to TRBD2. CDR1 SGHNT and CDR2 YYREEE come from the germline V gene (reference sequence). The CDR3 spans 15 residues. The ends lost 1 base at V and 4 bases at J; junction bases unmatched: 8. The CDR3 nucleotides are TGTGCCAGCAGCTTGAACGGGCGGGAGTTTTACGAGCAGTACTTC. Its translation is CASSLNGREFYEQYF.

V gene TRBV28 combines with J gene TRBJ2-7; TRBD2 is a possible D gene (6 bases). The ends were cut back, 3 bases at V and 1 base at J, with 13 bases in the middle. Germline V CDR1 and CDR2: MDHEN, SYDVKM. CDR3 length equals 15 residues. CDR3 residues: CASSFPVGGSYEQYF. CDR3 sequence (DNA): TGTGCCAGCAGTTTCCCCGTGGGGGGTTCCTACGAGCAGTACTTC.

The chain has TRBV7-2 and TRBJ2-1; 8 bases are a match to TRBD1. V trimming: 4 bases; J trimming: 6 bases; junction bases outside the gene matches: 8. The germline gives CDR1 SGHTA, CDR2 FQGNSA. This CDR3 has 15 residues. The CDR3 sequence is CASSSETGVFNEQFF. DNA for the CDR3: TGTGCCAGCAGCTCCGAGACAGGGGTTTTCAATGAGCAGTTCTTC.

This chain connects TRBV10-3 to TRBJ1-2; 7 bases are a match to TRBD1. This CDR3 spans 15 amino acids. With V trimmed by 0 bases and J by 5 bases, 6 bases remained unmatched. Germline lookup yields CDR1 ENHRY and CDR2 SYGVKD. CDR3 region: CAISESGTAAYGYTF. The CDR3 coding sequence is TGTGCCATCAGTGAGTCAGGGACAGCCGCATATGGCTACACCTTC.

The CDR3 coding sequence is TGTGCCAGCAGCTTTAGCAGGGACTATGGCTACACCTTC. Its protein is CASSFSRDYGYTF. This rearrangement joins TRBV5-5 to TRBJ1-2, with D possibly matching TRBD1 (5 bases). The CDR3 loop spans 13 amino acids. Between the trimmed V and J ends, which lost 2 bases and 3 bases, there was a span of 8 bases. The germline V gene encodes CDR1 SGHKS and CDR2 YYEKEE (reference sequence).

J is TRBJ1-1 and V is TRBV18; TRBD1 matches 8 bases. In germline, CDR1 is KGHSH, CDR2 LQKENI. With V trimmed by 3 bases and J by 4 bases, 7 bases remained unmatched. This CDR3 spans 15 amino acids. DNA for the CDR3: TGTGCCAGCTCACCCCTAGGACAGGGTGGCACTGAAGCTTTCTTT. Protein: CASSPLGQGGTEAFF.

V usage is TRBV2 and J usage is TRBJ1-5; D perhaps matches TRBD1 (6 bases). V was clipped by 4 bases and J by 0 bases, with 25 bases between them. Germline V lookup: CDR1 SNHLY, CDR2 FYNNEI. CDR3 length equals 20 residues. CDR3 in DNA: TGTGCCAGCAGTGTTCCGGACAGCTCCAAACCACCTAATAGCAATCAGCCCCAGCATTTT. This encodes CASSVPDSSKPPNSNQPQHF.

This sequence joins TRBV6-5 and TRBJ2-7, with D tentatively TRBD1 (6 bases). Trimming stripped 4 bases from V and 3 bases from J, with 16 bases between. Germline values: CDR1 MNHEY, CDR2 SVGAGI. The length of the CDR3 is 15 residues. The CDR3 region has the DNA TGTGCCAGCAGTTTTGGGGGCCCCCAATACTACGAGCAGTACTTC. Protein product: CASSFGGPQYYEQYF.

The rearrangement joins TRBV5-5 to TRBJ1-2; a weak D match, TRBD1 (5 bases). The germline V gene encodes CDR1 SGHKS and CDR2 YYEKEE (reference sequence). Between the trimmed V and J ends, which lost 1 base and 3 bases, there was a span of 22 bases. This CDR3 comprises 18 residues. The CDR3: CASSLQRTVGHEHYGYTF. The CDR3, as DNA: TGTGCCAGCAGCTTGCAGAGGACGGTGGGGCACGAGCACTATGGCTACACCTTC.

This chain joins TRBV5-1 and TRBJ2-3; 11 nucleotides align to TRBD2. J gave up 3 bases and V 1 base, and 7 bases lay outside the gene matches. The CDR3 loop spans 17 amino acids. CDR1 SGHRS and CDR2 YFSETQ come from the germline V gene. This CDR3 is CASSLMLTSGVTDTQYF. In DNA, the CDR3 is TGCGCCAGCAGCTTGATGCTGACTAGCGGGGTTACAGATACGCAGTATTTT.

The genes are TRBV6-6 and TRBJ2-7; TRBD1 matches at 8 bases. V was clipped by 4 bases and J by 2 bases; unmatched bases: 10. The germline CDR1 and CDR2 sequences are MNHNY and SVGAGI (reference sequence). The CDR3 length is 16 residues. This CDR3 reads CASSWGTGTLTYEQYF. For the CDR3, the DNA is TGTGCCAGCAGTTGGGGGACAGGCACCCTCACCTACGAGCAGTACTTC.

This chain uses TRBV4-3 with TRBJ2-1, with 8 bases that match TRBD1. The V segment lost 1 base and the J segment 12 bases; nucleotides outside the gene matches: 11. Germline-derived CDR1 and CDR2 are LGHNA and YSLEER. This CDR3 has 15 residues. As DNA, the CDR3 is TGCGCCAGCAGCCAAGGGACAGGGTACCAGGGGATGCAGTTCTTC. It codes for CASSQGTGYQGMQFF.

The CDR3 here is CASSLAGFSTDTQYF. The DNA of the CDR3 is TGCGCCAGCAGCTTGGCCGGGTTTAGCACAGATACGCAGTATTTT. This chain uses TRBV5-1 with TRBJ2-3; no clear D gene. This CDR3 spans 15 amino acids. V lost 0 bases, J lost 0 bases, and 8 bases lay in between. Germline V CDR1 and CDR2: SGHRS, YFSETQ.

In regard to this clone: Other DNA sequences of this sample code for an identical CDR3. CDR3 amino acids: CASSLAGASGANVLTF. The CDR3 nucleotides are TGCGCCAGCAGCTTGGCTGGAGCATCTGGGGCCAACGTCCTGACTTTC. V usage is TRBV5-1 and J usage is TRBJ2-6; no clear D gene. Trimming removed 0 bases from V and 1 base from J, with 8 bases in between. CDR3 length equals 16 residues. In germline, CDR1 is SGHRS, CDR2 YFSETQ. Full variable domain (rest looked up from reference TRBV5-1 and TRBJ2-6): KAGVTQTPRYLIKTRGQQVTLSCSPISGHRSVSWYQQTPGQGLQFLFEYFSETQRNKGNFPGRFSGRQFSNSRSEMNVSTLELGDSALYLCASSLAGASGANVLTFGAGSRLTVL.

The chain combines TRBV10-3 with TRBJ2-3, with 9 bases lining up with TRBD1. This CDR3 spans 16 amino acids. Germline CDR1 is ENHRY and CDR2 is SYGVKD. V lost 3 bases and J lost 6; bases outside the gene matches: 10. The CDR3 sequence: CAISDLTGGSGDTQYF. CDR3 nucleotides: TGTGCCATCAGTGATCTTACAGGGGGCTCAGGGGATACGCAGTATTTT.